A selection of T cell receptor beta chains follows, all from one sample in a study of regulatory T cells in long-lasting Graves disease. One entry per CDR3 protein, called by TCRdb with MiXCR from the multiplex PCR reads. The table has 310,000 or so distinct CDR3 sequences, about 19% seen once. Sequencing used peripheral blood mononuclear cells (PBMCs), obtained when the disease was refractory, from a patient treated with antithyroid drugs. The receptors derive from a female donor with Graves disease. The CDR3 runs from the conserved cysteine through the conserved F or W. A D gene is named only where the DNA matches it firmly. Some rows have no size entry. The others give once, few or many, or a class for an expanded clone.

cdr3_aa	cdr3_nt	j_call	clone_size	d_call	v_call
CASKELAEKLFF	TGTGCCAGCAAGGAGTTGGCAGAAAAACTGTTTTTT	TRBJ1-4	many	-	TRBV2
CASSWTGSNQPQHF	TGTGCCAGCAGCTGGACAGGGAGCAATCAGCCCCAGCATTTT	TRBJ1-5	-	TRBD1	TRBV7-9
CASSLPVRQGASNYGYTF	TGTGCCAGCAGCTTACCCGTTCGACAGGGGGCAAGTAACTATGGCTACACCTTC	TRBJ1-2	many	TRBD1	TRBV7-9
CATSRGIREKLFF	TGTGCCACCAGCCGAGGGATTCGAGAAAAACTGTTTTTT	TRBJ1-4	many	-	TRBV19
CASSERGQVTEAFF	TGTGCCAGCAGTGAGAGGGGGCAGGTCACTGAAGCTTTCTTT	TRBJ1-1	many	TRBD1	TRBV6-1
CASSPNIATGEQYF	TGTGCCAGCAGCCCCAACATAGCGACGGGCGAGCAGTACTTC	TRBJ2-7	few	-	TRBV7-3
CSARGDWGQETQYF	TGCAGTGCTAGGGGGGATTGGGGTCAAGAGACCCAGTACTTC	TRBJ2-5	many	-	TRBV20-1
CASSDVTVNQPQHF	TGTGCCAGCAGTGATGTGACAGTAAATCAGCCCCAGCATTTT	TRBJ1-5	-	-	TRBV2
CAWSVSAYSNQPQHF	TGTGCCTGGAGTGTAAGTGCTTATAGCAATCAGCCCCAGCATTTT	TRBJ1-5	few	-	TRBV30
CASSQGLAARGPGELFF	TGTGCCAGCAGCCAAGGACTAGCGGCCCGGGGCCCCGGGGAGCTGTTTTTT	TRBJ2-2	-	TRBD2	TRBV3-1
CASSISQGQNQPQHF	TGTGCCAGTAGTATAAGTCAGGGTCAAAATCAGCCCCAGCATTTT	TRBJ1-5	few	-	TRBV19
CASSLDRPPGSSYTF	TGCGCCAGCAGCTTGGATCGCCCGCCGGGGTCGAGCTACACCTTC	TRBJ1-2	many	-	TRBV5-1
CASSLGGRLQPQHF	TGTGCCAGCAGCTTAGGAGGGAGGCTCCAGCCCCAGCATTTT	TRBJ1-5	-	-	TRBV5-4
CASSRYPEREGYEQYF	TGTGCCAGCTCACGCTACCCGGAGCGGGAGGGTTACGAGCAGTACTTC	TRBJ2-7	few	TRBD2	TRBV18
CAWSYGVWGEYSNYGYTF	TGTGCCTGGAGTTACGGTGTGTGGGGCGAATATTCTAACTATGGCTACACCTTC	TRBJ1-2	many	-	TRBV30
CASSTSSGDNTGELFF	TGTGCCAGCTCGACGAGTAGCGGAGATAACACCGGGGAGCTGTTTTTT	TRBJ2-2	-	-	TRBV19
CSASGAYEQYF	TGCAGTGCTAGTGGGGCTTACGAGCAGTACTTC	TRBJ2-7	few	-	TRBV20-1
CASSHMTTGDTEAFF	TGTGCCAGCAGCCATATGACGACAGGGGACACTGAAGCTTTCTTT	TRBJ1-1	few	TRBD1	TRBV3-1
CAISGGLAGGETQYF	TGTGCCATCAGTGGTGGACTAGCGGGGGGAGAGACCCAGTACTTC	TRBJ2-5	many	TRBD2	TRBV10-3
CSTKTGGRETQYF	TGCAGCACCAAAACAGGGGGCAGGGAGACCCAGTACTTC	TRBJ2-5	many	TRBD1	TRBV29-1
CASTHGGEQYF	TGTGCCAGCACGCATGGGGGAGAGCAGTACTTC	TRBJ2-7	few	-	TRBV6-1
CASRAGDTNEQFF	TGTGCCAGCAGGGCAGGGGATACCAATGAGCAGTTCTTC	TRBJ2-1	-	-	TRBV9
CASSLAGYGANVLTF	TGTGCCAGCAGCTTAGCGGGTTACGGGGCCAACGTCCTGACTTTC	TRBJ2-6	few	-	TRBV11-2